The 10 T cell receptor beta chains reported below all come from one sample, sequenced in a study of cytomegalovirus exposure and HLA in healthy donors (dated 2017 in TCRdb). The library was obtained by the immunoSEQ multiplex PCR assay. For the multiplex PCR, a mixture combining 60 forward primers for TCR Vbeta segments and 13 reverse primers for TCR Jbeta segments was used. Drawn from immuneACCESS, this table holds only the in-frame rearrangements with V and J called that TCRdb kept. Clones are partly lost; checked studies trace under half to an unresolved V gene and leave the rest unexplained. This sample lists over 95,000 clones; about 74% were detected once. The ten largest clones capture 2% to 3% of the sample. Material: PBMCs. These receptors originate from a female donor in good health and CMV-seronegative.

In nucleotides, the CDR3 is TGTGCCAGCAGACGAGGGACTAGTGGGTTGAATGAGCAGTTCTTC. It is translated as CASRRGTSGLNEQFF. The V and J genes are TRBV2 and TRBJ2-1; TRBD2 matches 8 bases. The germline V gene has CDR1 SNHLY and CDR2 FYNNEI. The CDR3 consists of 15 residues. Trimming cost V 6 bases and J 7 bases; bases outside gene matches: 11.

For the CDR3, the DNA is TGTGCCAGCAGTTTACAACGCGTCGATACGCAGTATTTT. The encoded protein is CASSLQRVDTQYF. The V and J genes are TRBV27 and TRBJ2-3; D gene ambiguous. Trimming stripped 2 bases from V and 6 bases from J, with 9 bases between. The CDR3 covers 13 residues. CDR1 and CDR2 (germline): MNHEY, SMNVEV (reference sequence).

The V gene is TRBV6-1, the J gene TRBJ2-1; 8 nucleotides align to TRBD1. This CDR3 has 14 residues. Germline V lookup: CDR1 MNHNS, CDR2 SASEGT. V gave up 5 bases and J gave up 7 bases; unmatched junction bases: 7. The CDR3 sequence is CASSFRTGWNEQFF. In DNA form, the CDR3 reads TGTGCCAGCAGTTTTCGGACAGGGTGGAATGAGCAGTTCTTC.

This clone was seen more than once but under ten times. V is TRBV7-8 and J is TRBJ2-7; TRBD1 agrees at 8 bases. This CDR3 has 14 amino acids. Germline V gene data show CDR1 as SGHVS and CDR2 as FQNEAQ. V lost 5 bases to trimming and J lost 5 bases; unmatched junction nucleotides: 8. The CDR3 loop reads CASSHQGAGHEQYF. The CDR3 region has the DNA TGTGCCAGCAGCCATCAGGGGGCAGGCCACGAGCAGTACTTC.

This sequence joins TRBV10-1 and TRBJ2-3; 10 bases fit TRBD2. The V and J ends lost 2 bases and 2 bases, in that order; junction bases with no gene match: 4. CDR3 length: 16 amino acids. In germline, CDR1 is WNHNN, CDR2 SYGVQD (reference sequence). In nucleotides, the CDR3 is TGCGCCAGCAGTGAGGTAGCGGGGGGCCTCACAGATACGCAGTATTTT. It codes for CASSEVAGGLTDTQYF.

The chain employs TRBV27 and TRBJ2-7; 8 bases align to TRBD2. The CDR3 contains 17 residues. Looked up from germline, CDR1 is MNHEY and CDR2 is SMNVEV (reference sequence). With 3 bases clipped from V and 2 bases from J, the junction kept 12 bases outside the gene matches. The CDR3 DNA follows: TGTGCCAGCAGTTTCACGAGATCCGGGACTAGACCCTACGAGCAGTACTTC. Amino acids: CASSFTRSGTRPYEQYF.

The V call is TRBV15, the J call TRBJ2-5; the D is unclear. The CDR3 has 13 amino acids. Germline V gene data show CDR1 as LNHNV and CDR2 as YYDKDF (reference sequence). V was cut by 1 base and J by 5 bases, with 8 bases left in between. The chain's CDR3 is CATSRGVSETQYF. As DNA, the CDR3 is TGTGCCACCAGCAGAGGCGTCTCGGAGACCCAGTACTTC.

The sample holds a few counts of this clone. The genes are TRBV18 and TRBJ2-7; a weak D match, TRBD1 (6 bases). Trimming left V 1 base short and J 3 bases short, with 10 bases between. Per germline, CDR1 KGHSH and CDR2 LQKENI. The CDR3 runs to 14 residues. The CDR3 reads CASSPQQDSYEQYF. In nucleotides, the CDR3 is TGTGCCAGCTCACCACAGCAGGACAGCTACGAGCAGTACTTC.

Only one count was recorded for this clone. The chain is built from TRBV4-1 and TRBJ2-5, with D maybe TRBD2 (5 bases). V was trimmed by 5 bases and J by 4 bases, leaving 23 bases between them. CDR1 and CDR2 (germline): MGHRA, YSYEKL. The CDR3 covers 17 residues. Here the CDR3 reads CASSSLPGEGKRETQYF. Here the CDR3 DNA reads TGCGCCAGCAGCTCATTACCGGGTGAGGGAAAAAGAGAGACCCAGTACTTC.

The chain links TRBV27 to TRBJ1-1; D perhaps matches TRBD1 (6 bases). V was cut by 2 bases and J by 1 base, with 11 bases left in between. Germline values: CDR1 MNHEY, CDR2 SMNVEV (reference sequence). The CDR3 consists of 15 residues. The CDR3 spells CASSLGQSKNTEAFF. The CDR3 DNA is TGTGCCAGCAGTTTAGGACAGAGCAAGAACACTGAAGCTTTCTTT.